Below, 6 T cell receptor beta chains from the same sample are listed, as sequenced in a study of cytomegalovirus exposure and HLA in healthy donors. 13 Jbeta primers and 60 Vbeta primers were used for the PCR. Sequencing used immunoSEQ multiplex PCR; TCRdb keeps in-frame clones, though not all of them. The repertoire shows some 120,000 clones; the top ten hold 3.5% to 4.5%. Sequenced: PBMCs. The receptors come from a man aged 30-40 years in good health and CMV-seronegative.

This rearrangement joins TRBV13 to TRBJ2-2; possibly TRBD1 for D (6 bases). The CDR3 spans 17 residues. Germline-derived CDR1 and CDR2 are PRHDT and FYEKMQ (reference sequence). V was cut by 0 bases and J by 6 bases, with 17 bases left in between. CDR3 region: CASSLGWNREIAGELFF. CDR3 in DNA: TGTGCCAGCAGCTTAGGCTGGAACAGGGAAATCGCCGGGGAGCTGTTTTTT. Supplemented by reference TRBV13 and TRBJ2-2, the full variable domain reads AAGVIQSPRHLIKEKRETATLKCYPIPRHDTVYWYQQGPGQDPQFLISFYEKMQSDKGSIPDRFSAQQFSDYHSELNMSSLELGDSALYFCASSLGWNREIAGELFFGEGSRLTVL.

The chain is built from TRBV5-1 and TRBJ2-7; D perhaps matches TRBD2 (5 bases). With 1 base removed from V and 5 bases from J, the gap between germline ends came to 19 bases. CDR1 and CDR2 from the germline V gene are SGHRS and YFSETQ. The CDR3 is 16 amino acids. The CDR3 coding sequence is TGCGCCAGCAGCTTGTACTCTACGGGATTCATCAACGAGCAGTACTTC. Amino acids: CASSLYSTGFINEQYF.

CDR3 sequence reads: CASSPPAGLGGNTIYF. The CDR3 region has the DNA TGTGCCAGCTCACCACCGGCAGGGCTGGGGGGAAACACCATATATTTT. This sequence joins TRBV18 and TRBJ1-3, with a weak D call TRBD1 (5 bases). Trimming stripped 0 bases from V and 4 bases from J, with 13 bases between. CDR1 and CDR2 (germline): KGHSH, LQKENI. This CDR3 comprises 16 residues.

The chain has TRBV11-2 and TRBJ2-6, with 12 bases aligning to TRBD1. This CDR3 is 17 amino acids long. Germline-derived CDR1 and CDR2 are SGHAT and FQNNGV. The J segment lost 4 bases and the V segment lost 5 bases, leaving 6 bases of the junction unmatched. The CDR3 DNA sequence: TGTGCCAGCAGCCTCCGGGACAGGGGGCTAGGGGCCAACGTCCTGACTTTC. It yields the protein CASSLRDRGLGANVLTF. The entire variable domain, with the rest obtained from reference TRBV11-2 and TRBJ2-6, is as follows: EAGVAQSPRYKIIEKRQSVAFWCNPISGHATLYWYQQILGQGPKLLIQFQNNGVVDDSQLPKDRFSAERLKGVDSTLKIQPAKLEDSAVYLCASSLRDRGLGANVLTFGAGSRLTVL.

J is TRBJ1-3 and V is TRBV14, with D perhaps TRBD1 (5 bases). The CDR3 spans 14 residues. The germline V and J ends were trimmed by 4 bases and 2 bases, with 9 bases remaining between them. Germline values: CDR1 SGHDN, CDR2 FVKESK. The CDR3: CASSPQVTGNTIYF. In DNA form, the CDR3 reads TGTGCCAGCAGCCCACAGGTGACTGGAAACACCATATATTTT.

As regards this clone: One end of the junction is discordant with germline, which a read error may explain. V usage is TRBV9 and J usage is TRBJ2-6; 7 bases agree with TRBD1. The CDR3 length is 12 residues. Germline V gene data show CDR1 as SGDLS and CDR2 as YYNGEE. CDR3: CAGGSGANVLTF. CDR3 in DNA: TGCGCAGGGGGCTCTGGGGCCAACGTCCTGACTTTC.